The 10 T cell receptor beta chains reported below all come from one sample, sequenced in a study of blood T cell repertoires in COVID-19. Clones were read by immunoSEQ multiplex PCR, and TCRdb kept only the in-frame ones, dropping some. Seen here are 75,000 or so clones, approximately 87% observed once, and the top ten hold 15% to 20%. Specimen: peripheral blood. The receptors shown here come from an elderly woman with acute or convalescent COVID-19.

The rearrangement links TRBV4-2 to TRBJ2-1, with D uncertain. V was trimmed by 0 bases and J by 0 bases, leaving 9 bases between them. Germline V gives CDR1 LGHNA, CDR2 YNFKEQ. The CDR3 consists of 16 residues. CDR3 in DNA: TGTGCCAGCAGCCAAGAGTGGAGAGTCTCCTACAATGAGCAGTTCTTC. The encoded protein is CASSQEWRVSYNEQFF.

The chain has TRBV5-4 and TRBJ1-1; tentative D call: TRBD1 (6 bases). Germline CDR1 SGHNT, CDR2 YYREEE (reference sequence). Trimming took 2 bases from V and 2 from J, leaving 16 bases between them. The CDR3 loop spans 16 amino acids. The CDR3 region has the DNA TGTGCCAGCAGCTTCGGGGGGGCGGGGGCCAACACTGAAGCTTTCTTT. Translated: CASSFGGAGANTEAFF.

This sequence joins TRBV5-4 and TRBJ1-2; the D gene is possibly TRBD1 (6 bases). Germline V gene lookup returns CDR1 SGHNT and CDR2 YYREEE (reference sequence). Trimming took 2 bases from V and 4 from J, leaving 9 bases between them. This CDR3 region has 13 residues. The CDR3 loop is CASSLTGSYGYTF. The CDR3 DNA follows: TGTGCCAGCAGCTTAACAGGGAGCTATGGCTACACCTTC.

The chain couples TRBV18 to TRBJ1-1; TRBD1 is a possible D gene (5 bases). Trimming pared 2 bases from V and 1 base from J, leaving 11 bases between. The CDR3 sequence is 15 residues long. Germline V gene sequence: CDR1 KGHSH, CDR2 LQKENI. The CDR3 loop reads CASSPAGGRNTEAFF. CDR3 nucleotides: TGTGCCAGCTCACCAGCGGGGGGGAGGAACACTGAAGCTTTCTTT.

The chain has TRBV14 and TRBJ2-5; 10 nucleotides agree with TRBD2. Germline V CDR1 and CDR2: SGHDN, FVKESK. V dropped 4 bases and J dropped 4; count of bases not matched to a gene: 15. The length of the CDR3 is 18 residues. CDR3 amino acids: CASSPRAGGPPAGETQYF. The CDR3, as DNA: TGTGCCAGCAGCCCCAGAGCGGGAGGGCCCCCCGCTGGAGAGACCCAGTACTTC.

The chain links TRBV5-1 to TRBJ2-2, with D possibly matching TRBD2 (5 bases). CDR3 length equals 16 residues. The germline gives CDR1 SGHRS, CDR2 YFSETQ. V was cut by 3 bases and J by 2 bases, with 14 bases left in between. CDR3 DNA: TGCGCCAGCAGCTGGTCAGCGGTTAGAAACACCGGGGAGCTGTTTTTT. This codes for CASSWSAVRNTGELFF. Drawing the rest from reference TRBV5-1 and TRBJ2-2, the complete variable domain is KAGVTQTPRYLIKTRGQQVTLSCSPISGHRSVSWYQQTPGQGLQFLFEYFSETQRNKGNFPGRFSGRQFSNSRSEMNVSTLELGDSALYLCASSWSAVRNTGELFFGEGSRLTVL.

CDR3: CASSFLQGEGGYTF. CDR3 bases: TGTGCCAGCAGTTTTCTACAGGGCGAGGGTGGCTACACCTTC. The V call is TRBV27, the J call TRBJ1-2, with D maybe TRBD1 (6 bases). In germline, CDR1 is MNHEY, CDR2 SMNVEV (reference sequence). The CDR3 is 14 amino acids. The germline V and J ends were trimmed by 3 bases and 7 bases, with 15 bases remaining between them.

This clone appeared once. The chain combines TRBV11-2 with TRBJ2-1, with 12 bases that match TRBD2. The CDR3 runs 16 residues. The germline V gene has CDR1 SGHAT and CDR2 FQNNGV. V was pared by 4 bases and J by 4 bases, with 5 bases of the junction left unmatched. The CDR3 DNA reads TGTGCCAGCAGCTCCTGGGGGACTAGCGGGTACAATGAGCAGTTCTTC. Translating it yields CASSSWGTSGYNEQFF. The full variable domain, completed using reference TRBV11-2 and TRBJ2-1, is EAGVAQSPRYKIIEKRQSVAFWCNPISGHATLYWYQQILGQGPKLLIQFQNNGVVDDSQLPKDRFSAERLKGVDSTLKIQPAKLEDSAVYLCASSSWGTSGYNEQFFGPGTRLTVL.

The chain uses TRBV30 and TRBJ1-1; no definite D call. With 5 bases removed from V and 0 bases from J, the gap between germline ends came to 13 bases. CDR1 is GTSNPN and CDR2 is SVGIG in the germline V gene (reference sequence). This CDR3 is built from 14 residues. CDR3: CAWVFGSLNTEAFF. The CDR3 nucleotides read TGTGCCTGGGTATTCGGGTCCCTGAACACTGAAGCTTTCTTT.

The rearrangement joins TRBV7-9 to TRBJ1-1; no firm D call. CDR1 is SEHNR, CDR2 FQNEAQ, per germline (reference sequence). This CDR3 contains 12 residues. The chain's CDR3 is CAVGGSTAEAFF. The CDR3 bases are TGTGCAGTAGGAGGCAGTACCGCTGAAGCTTTCTTT.